This T cell receptor beta chain originates from a study of shared clonotypes between healthy human individuals. Across the study: There were three CD4 naive, three CD4 memory, two CD8 naive and one CD8 memory plates per donor.

V shed 5 bases and J shed 2 bases, with 19 bases lying between them. The germline CDR1 and CDR2 sequences are SGHVS and FQNEAQ. This CDR3 is built from 17 residues. Using immunoSEQ multiplex PCR, the repertoire was profiled, and TCRdb retains in-frame clones only, with some absent. Of about 2.5 million clones in the sample, about nine tenths are singletons; the top ten hold 0.37%. This receptor was identified in a man aged 18 to 30 in good health. Some clones in this sample may be carry-over from other donors' samples. J is TRBJ2-1 and V is TRBV7-8; D might be TRBD1 or TRBD2, each matching 7 bases. Sequenced sample: naive CD4+ T cells from PBMCs. As for subset: CD45RA+ positively selected. Here the CDR3 reads CASSTLTGRGTYNEQFF. The DNA of the CDR3 is TGTGCCAGCAGCACATTGACAGGGCGGGGGACCTACAATGAGCAGTTCTTC.